This T cell receptor beta chain was captured in a study of cytomegalovirus exposure and HLA in healthy donors. Study conclusions and caveats: Specific recognition of CMV antigens was confirmed in vitro for three chains (all CMV-associated). Fewer N-insertions (relative to the roughly 700-donor mean) were reportedly seen in an Asian-associated ancestry cluster in a later analysis.

The PCR was carried out with 60 Vbeta primers and 13 Jbeta primers. Clones were sequenced by immunoSEQ multiplex PCR, and TCRdb holds only the in-frame ones, with some missing. This sample has around 80,000 clones; roughly 79% occur once, and the top ten carry about 6.1%. For this clone: The antigen is not known.

J was trimmed by 2 bases and V by 3 bases; bases with no gene match: 4. CDR1 and CDR2 (germline): SGHVS, FQNEAQ. The CDR3 loop spans 15 amino acids. The TCR sequence derives from a female donor in good health and CMV-seronegative. The gene calls are TRBV7-8 and TRBJ2-7, with TRBD2 matching over 10 bases. The specimen sequenced was PBMCs. The CDR3 coding sequence is TGTGCCAGCAGCTTTTCCGGGACTAGCGCCTACGAGCAGTACTTC. Translated: CASSFSGTSAYEQYF.